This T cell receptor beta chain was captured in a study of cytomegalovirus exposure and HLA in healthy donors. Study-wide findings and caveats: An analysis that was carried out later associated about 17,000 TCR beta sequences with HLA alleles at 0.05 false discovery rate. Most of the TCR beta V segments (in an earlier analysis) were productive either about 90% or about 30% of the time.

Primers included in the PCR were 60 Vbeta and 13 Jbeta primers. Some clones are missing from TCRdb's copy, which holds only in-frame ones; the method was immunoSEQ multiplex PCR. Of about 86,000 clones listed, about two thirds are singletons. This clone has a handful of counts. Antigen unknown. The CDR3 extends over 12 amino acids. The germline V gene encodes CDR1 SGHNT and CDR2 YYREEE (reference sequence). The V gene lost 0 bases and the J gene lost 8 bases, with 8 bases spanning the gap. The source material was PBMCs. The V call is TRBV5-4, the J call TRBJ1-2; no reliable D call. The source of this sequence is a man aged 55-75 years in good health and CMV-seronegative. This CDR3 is CASSLDQAGYTF. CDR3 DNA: TGTGCCAGCAGCTTGGACCAGGCGGGCTACACCTTC.